This T cell receptor beta chain comes out of a study of blood T cells in healthy people across ages. For the study at large: Capture via template switching afforded approximately one barcoded beta molecule per two T cells. Study-wide results and limits: Researchers said unsorted PBMCs prevented a conclusive naive versus antigen-experienced comparison.

Primers used in a second PCR of about 7 to 11 cycles were a sample-barcoded 5' primer and a J-beta primer mix. The template-switch adaptor was a 5' adaptor with 12 random nucleotides. It tagged each cDNA molecule. There were at least 3 million CDR3-containing paired-end reads obtained from each sample. Each CDR3 protein gets one entry after TCRdb re-called the 5' RACE reads with MiXCR. There are over 550,000 distinct CDR3 sequences in the sample; about 30% occur only once, and around a sixth lies in the top ten. This clonotype has a count of ten or more. As yet, its antigen is unknown. Per the germline V gene, CDR1 is PRHDT and CDR2 is FYEKMQ (reference sequence). Trimming stripped 2 bases from V and 4 bases from J, with 9 bases between. The CDR3 totals 13 residues.

This receptor was taken from a woman older than 75 in good health. The V gene is TRBV13, the J gene TRBJ2-7; D not certain. Sequenced sample: blood. The DNA of the CDR3 is TGTGCCAGCAGCTTAAACAGTGTATACGAGCAGTACTTC. Its translation is CASSLNSVYEQYF.